Reported below is one TCR beta chain. The target antigen is unknown. The record originates from a study of T cells in Graves' hyperthyroidism and ophthalmopathy. Study-level points and caveats: Patients with ophthalmopathy were separated from those with stable hyperthyroidism by a 13 V-J model.

Germline loops: CDR1 GTSNPN, CDR2 SVGIG (reference sequence). Trimming took 7 bases from V and 0 from J, leaving 16 bases between them. The CDR3 extends over 14 amino acids. This blood was taken when hyperthyroidism was first diagnosed, before any ophthalmopathy symptoms existed. RNA transcripts were the template for amplifying TCR beta CDR3 regions. Researchers ran a first-round RT-PCR on the TCR CDR3 using the HTBI primer set. TCRdb called the multiplex PCR reads again in MiXCR, with one record for every CDR3 protein. Here the sample spans 550,000 to 650,000 distinct CDR3 sequences, around 14% being singletons.

Sequencing used blood. V usage is TRBV30 and J usage is TRBJ2-7, with D possibly matching TRBD2 (6 bases). This sequence originates from a woman in her 30s with Graves' hyperthyroidism that later progressed to Graves' ophthalmopathy. CDR3 sequence (DNA): TGTGCCTTGGGGACGGGCGGGAACTCCTACGAGCAGTACTTC. This codes for CALGTGGNSYEQYF.